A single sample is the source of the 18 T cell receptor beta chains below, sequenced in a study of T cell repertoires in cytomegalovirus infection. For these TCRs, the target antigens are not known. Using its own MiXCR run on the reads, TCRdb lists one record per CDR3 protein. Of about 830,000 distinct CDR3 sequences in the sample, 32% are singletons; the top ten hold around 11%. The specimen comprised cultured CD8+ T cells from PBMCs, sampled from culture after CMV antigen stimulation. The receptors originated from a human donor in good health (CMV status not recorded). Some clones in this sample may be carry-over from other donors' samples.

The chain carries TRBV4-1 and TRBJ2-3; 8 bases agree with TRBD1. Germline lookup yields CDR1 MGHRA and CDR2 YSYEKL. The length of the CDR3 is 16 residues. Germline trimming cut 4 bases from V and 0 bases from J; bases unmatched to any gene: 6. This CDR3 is CASSPIWTGSTDTQYF. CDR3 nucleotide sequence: TGCGCCAGCAGCCCCATTTGGACAGGGAGCACAGATACGCAGTATTTT.

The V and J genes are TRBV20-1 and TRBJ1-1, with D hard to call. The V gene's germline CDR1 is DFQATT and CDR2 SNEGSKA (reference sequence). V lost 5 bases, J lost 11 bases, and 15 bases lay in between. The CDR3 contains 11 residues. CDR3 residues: CSAFDMGWAFF. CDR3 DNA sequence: TGCAGTGCTTTCGACATGGGCTGGGCTTTCTTT.

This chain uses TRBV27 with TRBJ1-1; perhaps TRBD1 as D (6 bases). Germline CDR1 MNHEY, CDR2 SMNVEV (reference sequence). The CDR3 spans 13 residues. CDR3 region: CAVRDIGSTEAFF. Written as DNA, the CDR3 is TGTGCGGTCCGGGACATCGGGTCCACTGAAGCTTTCTTT.

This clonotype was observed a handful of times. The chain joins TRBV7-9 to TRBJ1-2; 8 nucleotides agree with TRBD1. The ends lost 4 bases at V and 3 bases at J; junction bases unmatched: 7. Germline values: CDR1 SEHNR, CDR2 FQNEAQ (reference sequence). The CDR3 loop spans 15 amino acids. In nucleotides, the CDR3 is TGTGCCAGCAGCTCCTCGACAGGGGTGGACTATGGCTACACCTTC. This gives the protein CASSSSTGVDYGYTF.

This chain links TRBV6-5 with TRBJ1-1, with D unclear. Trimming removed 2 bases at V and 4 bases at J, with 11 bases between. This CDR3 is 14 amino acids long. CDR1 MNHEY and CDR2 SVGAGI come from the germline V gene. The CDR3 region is CASSYLETGTEAFF. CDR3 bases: TGTGCCAGCAGTTACCTAGAAACGGGCACTGAAGCTTTCTTT.

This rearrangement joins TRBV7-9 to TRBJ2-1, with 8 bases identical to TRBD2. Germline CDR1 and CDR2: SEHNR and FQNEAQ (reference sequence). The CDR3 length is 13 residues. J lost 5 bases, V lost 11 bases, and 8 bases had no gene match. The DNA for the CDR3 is TGTGCCCATGCGGGGGGCCGGGACAATGAGCAGTTCTTC. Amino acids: CAHAGGRDNEQFF.

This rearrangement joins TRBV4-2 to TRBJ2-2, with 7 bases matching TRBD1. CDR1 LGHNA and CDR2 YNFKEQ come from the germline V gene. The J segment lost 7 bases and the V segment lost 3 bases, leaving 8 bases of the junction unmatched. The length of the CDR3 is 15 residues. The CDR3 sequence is CASSHATGLGGELFF. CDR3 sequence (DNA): TGTGCCAGCAGCCACGCGACAGGGTTAGGCGGGGAGCTGTTTTTT.

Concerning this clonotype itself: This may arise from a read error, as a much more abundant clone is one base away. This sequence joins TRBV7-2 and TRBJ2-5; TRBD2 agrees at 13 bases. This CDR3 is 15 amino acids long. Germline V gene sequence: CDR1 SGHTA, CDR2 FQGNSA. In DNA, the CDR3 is TGTGCCAGCAGCACTAGCGGGGGGGCGCAAGAGACCCGGTACTTC. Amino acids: CASSTSGGAQETRYF. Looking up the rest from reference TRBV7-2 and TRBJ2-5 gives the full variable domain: GAGVSQSPSNKVTEKGKDVELRCDPISGHTALYWYRQSLGQGLEFLIYFQGNSAPDKSGLPSDRFSAERTGGSVSTLTIQRTQQEDSAVYLCASSTSGGAQETRYFGPGTRLLVL.

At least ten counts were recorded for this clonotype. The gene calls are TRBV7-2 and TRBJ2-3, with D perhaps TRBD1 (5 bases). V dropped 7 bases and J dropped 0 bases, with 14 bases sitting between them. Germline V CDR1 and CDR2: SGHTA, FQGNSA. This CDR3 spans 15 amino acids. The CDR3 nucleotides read TGTGCCAGCACCGACGAAGGGGCTAGCACAGATACGCAGTATTTT. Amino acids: CASTDEGASTDTQYF.

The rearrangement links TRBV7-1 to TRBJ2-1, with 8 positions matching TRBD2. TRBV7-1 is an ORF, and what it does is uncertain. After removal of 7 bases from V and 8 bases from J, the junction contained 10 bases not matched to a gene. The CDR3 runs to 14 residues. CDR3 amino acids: CASNLERGLDEQFF. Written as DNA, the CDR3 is TGTGCCAGCAACCTCGAGCGGGGGCTGGATGAGCAGTTCTTC.

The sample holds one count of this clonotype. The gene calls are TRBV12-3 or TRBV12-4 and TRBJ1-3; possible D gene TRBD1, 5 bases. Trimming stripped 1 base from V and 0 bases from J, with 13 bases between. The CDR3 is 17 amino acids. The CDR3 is CASSLDQGLSSGNTIYF. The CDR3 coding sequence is TGTGCCAGCAGTTTAGATCAGGGACTCTCCTCTGGAAACACCATATATTTT.

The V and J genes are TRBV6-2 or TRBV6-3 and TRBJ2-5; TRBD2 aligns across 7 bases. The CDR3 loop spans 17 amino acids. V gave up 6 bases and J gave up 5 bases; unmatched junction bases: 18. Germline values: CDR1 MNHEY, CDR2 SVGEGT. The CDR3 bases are TGTGCCAGCAGGACGGACCGGGACTACGTAAGAGGCGAGACCCAGTACTTC. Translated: CASRTDRDYVRGETQYF.

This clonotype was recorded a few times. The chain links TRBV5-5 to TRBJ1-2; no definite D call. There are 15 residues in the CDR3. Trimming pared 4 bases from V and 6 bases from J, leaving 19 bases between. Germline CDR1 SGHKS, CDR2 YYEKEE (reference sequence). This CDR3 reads CASSPQEWWVDGYTF. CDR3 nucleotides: TGTGCCAGCAGCCCTCAGGAGTGGTGGGTGGATGGCTACACCTTC.

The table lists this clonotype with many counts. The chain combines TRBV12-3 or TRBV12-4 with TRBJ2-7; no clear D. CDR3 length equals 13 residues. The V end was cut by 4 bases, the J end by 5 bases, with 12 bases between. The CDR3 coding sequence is TGTGCCAGCAGTTCGGGCCGAGTCCACGAGCAGTACTTC. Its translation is CASSSGRVHEQYF.

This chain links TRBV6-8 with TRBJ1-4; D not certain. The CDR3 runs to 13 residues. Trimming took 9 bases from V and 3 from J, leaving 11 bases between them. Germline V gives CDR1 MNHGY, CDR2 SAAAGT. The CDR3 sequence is CASSLQPNEKLFF. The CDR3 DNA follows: TGTGCCAGTTCATTACAGCCTAATGAAAAACTGTTTTTT.

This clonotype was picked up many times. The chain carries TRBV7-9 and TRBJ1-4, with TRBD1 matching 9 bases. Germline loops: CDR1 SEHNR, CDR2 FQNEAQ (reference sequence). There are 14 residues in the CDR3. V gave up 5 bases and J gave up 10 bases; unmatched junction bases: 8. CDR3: CASSDGQGLGKLFF. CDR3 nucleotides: TGTGCCAGCAGCGATGGACAGGGGTTGGGAAAACTGTTTTTT. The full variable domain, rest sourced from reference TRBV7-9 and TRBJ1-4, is DTGVSQNPRHKITKRGQNVTFRCDPISEHNRLYWYRQTLGQGPEFLTYFQNEAQLEKSRLLSDRFSAERPKGSFSTLEIQRTEQGDSAMYLCASSDGQGLGKLFFGSGTQLSVL.

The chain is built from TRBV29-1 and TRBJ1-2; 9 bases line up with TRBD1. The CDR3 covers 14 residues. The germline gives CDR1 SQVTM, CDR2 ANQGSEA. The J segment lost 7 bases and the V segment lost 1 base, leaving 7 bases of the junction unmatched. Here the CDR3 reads CSVEAGQGFSGYTF. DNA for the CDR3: TGCAGCGTTGAAGCGGGACAGGGCTTTAGTGGCTACACCTTC.

The CDR3 is CATSRDMGFSGNTIYF. The CDR3 DNA reads as TGTGCCACCAGCAGAGATATGGGATTCTCTGGAAACACCATATATTTT. The chain combines TRBV15 with TRBJ1-3, with D unclear. Germline V lookup: CDR1 LNHNV, CDR2 YYDKDF (reference sequence). There are 16 residues in the CDR3. V gave up 0 bases and J gave up 0 bases, with 9 bases separating them.